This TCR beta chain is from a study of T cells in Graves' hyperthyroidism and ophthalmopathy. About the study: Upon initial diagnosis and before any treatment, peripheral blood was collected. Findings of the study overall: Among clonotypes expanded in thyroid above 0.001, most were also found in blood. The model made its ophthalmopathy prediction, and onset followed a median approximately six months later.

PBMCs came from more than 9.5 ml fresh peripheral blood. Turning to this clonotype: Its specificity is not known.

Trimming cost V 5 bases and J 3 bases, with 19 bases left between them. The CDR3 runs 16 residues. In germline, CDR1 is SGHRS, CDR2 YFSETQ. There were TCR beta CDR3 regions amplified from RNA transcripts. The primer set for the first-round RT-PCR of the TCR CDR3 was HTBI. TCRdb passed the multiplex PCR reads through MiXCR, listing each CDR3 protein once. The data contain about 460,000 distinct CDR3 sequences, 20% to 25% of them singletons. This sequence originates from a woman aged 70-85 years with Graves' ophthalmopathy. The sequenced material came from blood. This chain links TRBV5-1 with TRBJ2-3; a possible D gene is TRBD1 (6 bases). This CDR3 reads CASRSSGASRTDTQYF. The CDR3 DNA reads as TGCGCCAGCAGATCCTCAGGGGCCTCGAGGACAGATACGCAGTATTTT.